This T cell receptor (beta chain) emerged from a study of T cells after somatic rescue of genetic block. The assay was immunoSEQ multiplex PCR, and TCRdb's table has in-frame clones only and misses some. The sample carries tens of thousands of clones, about 87% recorded once. Germline V gene sequence: CDR1 MNHNS, CDR2 SASEGT. CDR3 length: 16 residues. J gave up 0 bases and V 1 base, and 6 bases lay outside the gene matches. This receptor was identified in a woman younger than 35. Sequencing input: peripheral blood mononuclear cells (PBMCs). The genes are TRBV6-1 and TRBJ2-7; 7 positions agree with TRBD1. The CDR3 DNA reads as TGTGCCAGCAGTGAAGAGGAAGGGACAGCCTCCTACGAGCAGTACTTC. This sequence encodes CASSEEEGTASYEQYF.